This T cell receptor beta chain stems from a study of blood T cells in healthy people across ages. Study outcomes and limitations: In the absence of known donor CMV status, changes in expanded clonotypes were possibly confounded.

Primers used in a second PCR of roughly 6 to 11 cycles were a sample-barcoded 5' primer and a J-beta primer mix. TCRdb itself ran the 5' RACE reads through MiXCR, one entry per CDR3 protein. Counted here are roughly 500,000 distinct CDR3 sequences, 20% to 30% occurring once; the ten biggest clones make up 8.5% to 9.5%. From germline, CDR1 is KGHSH and CDR2 LQKENI. V lost 6 bases and J 5 bases, leaving 14 bases between the germline ends. This CDR3 has 14 residues. This clonotype was observed a few times. The target antigen is unknown. These same data were also listed under a study on T cells of mothers and their children.

The sequence was obtained from a boy younger than 18 in good health. The sequencing sample was made of blood. The chain has TRBV18 and TRBJ2-1; D might be TRBD1 (6 bases). The CDR3: CASSPIEGDNEQFF. The CDR3 nucleotides are TGTGCCAGCTCCCCCATTGAGGGGGACAATGAGCAGTTCTTC.